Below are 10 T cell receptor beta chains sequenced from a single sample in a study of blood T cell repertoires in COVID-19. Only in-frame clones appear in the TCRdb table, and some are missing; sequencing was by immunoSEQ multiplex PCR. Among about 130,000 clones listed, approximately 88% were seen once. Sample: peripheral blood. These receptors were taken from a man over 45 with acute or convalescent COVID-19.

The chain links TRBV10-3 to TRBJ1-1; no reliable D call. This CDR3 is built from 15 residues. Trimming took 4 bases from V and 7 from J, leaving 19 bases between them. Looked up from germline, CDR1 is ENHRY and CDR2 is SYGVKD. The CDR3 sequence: CAISAWEGRDGEAFF. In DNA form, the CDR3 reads TGTGCCATCAGTGCCTGGGAAGGGAGAGACGGTGAAGCTTTCTTT.

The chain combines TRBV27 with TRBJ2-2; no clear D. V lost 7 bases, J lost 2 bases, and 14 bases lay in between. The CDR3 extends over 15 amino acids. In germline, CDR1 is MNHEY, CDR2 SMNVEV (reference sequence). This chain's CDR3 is CASTGVWVNTGELFF. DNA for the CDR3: TGTGCCAGCACAGGTGTTTGGGTAAACACCGGGGAGCTGTTTTTT.

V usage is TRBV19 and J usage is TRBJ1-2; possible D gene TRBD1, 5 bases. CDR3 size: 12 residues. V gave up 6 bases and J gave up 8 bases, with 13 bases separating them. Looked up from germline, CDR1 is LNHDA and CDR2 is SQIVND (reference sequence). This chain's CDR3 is CASRFPGRGYTF. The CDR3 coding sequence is TGTGCCAGTAGATTTCCAGGGCGAGGCTACACCTTC.

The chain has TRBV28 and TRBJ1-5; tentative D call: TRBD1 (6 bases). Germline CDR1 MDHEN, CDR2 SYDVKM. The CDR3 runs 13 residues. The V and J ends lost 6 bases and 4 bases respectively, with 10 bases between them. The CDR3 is CASRGHLNQPQHF. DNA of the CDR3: TGTGCCAGCAGGGGACACCTGAATCAGCCCCAGCATTTT. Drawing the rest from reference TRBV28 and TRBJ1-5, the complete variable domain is DVKVTQSSRYLVKRTGEKVFLECVQDMDHENMFWYRQDPGLGLRLIYFSYDVKMKEKGDIPEGYSVSREKKERFSLILESASTNQTSMYLCASRGHLNQPQHFGDGTRLSIL.

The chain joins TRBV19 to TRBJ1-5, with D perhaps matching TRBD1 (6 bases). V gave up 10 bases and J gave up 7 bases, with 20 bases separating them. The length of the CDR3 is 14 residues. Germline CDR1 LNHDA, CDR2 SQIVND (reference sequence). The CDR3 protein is CATRYGGLGQPQHF. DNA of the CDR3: TGTGCCACCCGATACGGGGGGCTAGGGCAGCCCCAGCATTTT.

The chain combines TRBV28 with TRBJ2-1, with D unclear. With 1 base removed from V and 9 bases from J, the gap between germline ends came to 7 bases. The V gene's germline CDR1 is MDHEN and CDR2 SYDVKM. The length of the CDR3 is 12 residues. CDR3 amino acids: CASSLLSLEQFF. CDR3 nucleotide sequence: TGTGCCAGCAGTTTATTGTCCCTTGAGCAGTTCTTC.

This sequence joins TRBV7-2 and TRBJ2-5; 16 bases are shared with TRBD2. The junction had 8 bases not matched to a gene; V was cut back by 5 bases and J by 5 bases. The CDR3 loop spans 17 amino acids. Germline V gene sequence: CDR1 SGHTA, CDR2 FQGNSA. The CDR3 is CASSPPGLAGGGETQYF. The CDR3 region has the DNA TGTGCCAGCAGCCCCCCGGGACTAGCGGGAGGGGGGGAGACCCAGTACTTC.

CDR3 bases: TGTGCCAGCAGTGACCCCCGACAGGGAAGGGAGCAGTACTTC. Protein: CASSDPRQGREQYF. The V gene is TRBV25-1, the J gene TRBJ2-7; 7 nucleotides agree with TRBD1. Per germline, CDR1 MGHDK and CDR2 SYGVNS. V lost 3 bases to trimming and J lost 7 bases; unmatched junction nucleotides: 9. This CDR3 has 14 residues.

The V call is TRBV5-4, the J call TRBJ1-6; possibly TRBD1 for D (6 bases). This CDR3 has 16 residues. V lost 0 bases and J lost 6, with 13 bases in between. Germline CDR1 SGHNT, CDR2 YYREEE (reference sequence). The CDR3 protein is CASSLDTGPSNSPLHF. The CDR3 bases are TGTGCCAGCAGCTTGGACACAGGGCCCTCTAATTCACCCCTCCACTTT.

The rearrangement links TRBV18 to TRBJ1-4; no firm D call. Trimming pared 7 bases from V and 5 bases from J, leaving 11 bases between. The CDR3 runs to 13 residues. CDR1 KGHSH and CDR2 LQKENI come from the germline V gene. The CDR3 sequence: CASYRGQNEKLFF. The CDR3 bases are TGTGCCAGCTACCGAGGGCAGAATGAAAAACTGTTTTTT.